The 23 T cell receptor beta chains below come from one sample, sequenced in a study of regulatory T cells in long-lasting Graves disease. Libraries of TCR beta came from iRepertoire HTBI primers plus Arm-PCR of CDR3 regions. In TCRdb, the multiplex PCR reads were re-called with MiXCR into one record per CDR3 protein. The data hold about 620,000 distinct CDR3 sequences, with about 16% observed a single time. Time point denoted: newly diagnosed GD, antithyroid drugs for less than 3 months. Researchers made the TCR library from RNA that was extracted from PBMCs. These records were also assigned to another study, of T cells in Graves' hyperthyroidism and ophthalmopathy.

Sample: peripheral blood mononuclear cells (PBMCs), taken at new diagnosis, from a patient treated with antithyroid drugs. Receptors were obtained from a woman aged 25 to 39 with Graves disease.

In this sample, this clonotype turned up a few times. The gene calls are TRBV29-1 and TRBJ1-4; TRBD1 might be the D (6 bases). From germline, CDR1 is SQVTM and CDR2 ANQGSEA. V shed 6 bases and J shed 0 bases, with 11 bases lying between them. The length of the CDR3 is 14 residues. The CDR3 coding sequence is TGCAGCGTCGCCAAGGGGGCAACTAATGAAAAACTGTTTTTT. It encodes CSVAKGATNEKLFF.

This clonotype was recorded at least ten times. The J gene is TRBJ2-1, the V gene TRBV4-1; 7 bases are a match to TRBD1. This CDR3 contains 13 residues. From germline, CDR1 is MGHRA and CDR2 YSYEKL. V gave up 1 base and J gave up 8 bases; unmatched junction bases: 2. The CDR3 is CASSQGDRDEQFF. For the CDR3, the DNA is TGCGCCAGCAGCCAAGGCGACAGGGATGAGCAGTTCTTC.

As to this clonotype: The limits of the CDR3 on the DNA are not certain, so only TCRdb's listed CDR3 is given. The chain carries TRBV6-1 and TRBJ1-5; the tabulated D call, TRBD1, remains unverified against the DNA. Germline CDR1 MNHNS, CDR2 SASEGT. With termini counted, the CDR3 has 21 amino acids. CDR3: CASSDRGTGEQYFGPGQPQHF.

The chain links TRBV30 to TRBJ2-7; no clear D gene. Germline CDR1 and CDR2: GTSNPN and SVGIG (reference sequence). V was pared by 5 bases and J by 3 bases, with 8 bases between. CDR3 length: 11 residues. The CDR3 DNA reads TGTGCCTGGTCGTACAACTACGAGCAGTACTTC. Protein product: CAWSYNYEQYF.

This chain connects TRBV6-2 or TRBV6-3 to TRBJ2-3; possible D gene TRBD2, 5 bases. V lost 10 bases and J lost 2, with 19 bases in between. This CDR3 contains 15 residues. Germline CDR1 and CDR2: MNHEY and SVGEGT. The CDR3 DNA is TGTGCCACCGGAGGCCTCCGTAGCGACACAGATACGCAGTATTTT. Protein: CATGGLRSDTDTQYF.

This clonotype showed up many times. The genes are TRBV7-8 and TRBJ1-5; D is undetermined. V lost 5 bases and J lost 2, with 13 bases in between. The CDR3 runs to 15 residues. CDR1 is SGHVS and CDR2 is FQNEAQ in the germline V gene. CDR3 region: CASSPSGRGNQPQHF. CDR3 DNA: TGTGCCAGCAGCCCCTCGGGGAGGGGCAATCAGCCCCAGCATTTT.

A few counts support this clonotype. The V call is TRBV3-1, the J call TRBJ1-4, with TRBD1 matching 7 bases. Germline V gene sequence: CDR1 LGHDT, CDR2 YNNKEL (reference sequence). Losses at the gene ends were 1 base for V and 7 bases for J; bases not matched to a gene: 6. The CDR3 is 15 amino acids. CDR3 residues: CASSQGAGGIEKLFF. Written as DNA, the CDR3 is TGTGCCAGCAGCCAAGGCGCAGGGGGGATTGAAAAACTGTTTTTT.

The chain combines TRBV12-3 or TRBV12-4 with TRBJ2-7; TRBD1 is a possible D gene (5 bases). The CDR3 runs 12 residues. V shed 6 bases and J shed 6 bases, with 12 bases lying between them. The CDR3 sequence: CASRTGRGEQYF. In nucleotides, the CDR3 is TGTGCCAGCAGAACTGGAAGGGGCGAGCAGTACTTC.

The CDR3 DNA sequence: TGTGCCAGCGAAAATATACGACAGGGAGGTCGGAGCACTGAAGCTTTCTTT. Protein product: CASENIRQGGRSTEAFF. The rearrangement uses TRBV6-1 and TRBJ1-1; TRBD1 matches 7 bases. The CDR3 spans 17 residues. J lost 4 bases, V lost 8 bases, and 19 bases had no gene match. Germline V CDR1 and CDR2: MNHNS, SASEGT.

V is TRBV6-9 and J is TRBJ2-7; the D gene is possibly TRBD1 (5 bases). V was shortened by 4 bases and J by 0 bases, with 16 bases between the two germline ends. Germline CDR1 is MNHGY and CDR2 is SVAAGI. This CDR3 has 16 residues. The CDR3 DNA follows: TGTGCCAGCAGTTCCCCCAGGGCCTCCCGCTCCTACGAGCAGTACTTC. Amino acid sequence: CASSSPRASRSYEQYF.

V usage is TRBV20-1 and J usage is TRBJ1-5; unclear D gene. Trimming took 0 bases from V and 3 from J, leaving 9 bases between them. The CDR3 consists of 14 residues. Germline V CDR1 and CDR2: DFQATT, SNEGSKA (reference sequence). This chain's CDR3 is CSARDIGSNQPQHF. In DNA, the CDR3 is TGCAGTGCTAGAGACATCGGATCCAATCAGCCCCAGCATTTT.

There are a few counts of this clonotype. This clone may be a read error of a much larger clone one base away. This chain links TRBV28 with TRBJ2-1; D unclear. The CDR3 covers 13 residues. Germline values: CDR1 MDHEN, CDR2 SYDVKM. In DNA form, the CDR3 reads TGTGCCAGCAGTTTAGGGCGGCAACATGAGCAGTCCTTC. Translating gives CASSLGRQHEQSF.

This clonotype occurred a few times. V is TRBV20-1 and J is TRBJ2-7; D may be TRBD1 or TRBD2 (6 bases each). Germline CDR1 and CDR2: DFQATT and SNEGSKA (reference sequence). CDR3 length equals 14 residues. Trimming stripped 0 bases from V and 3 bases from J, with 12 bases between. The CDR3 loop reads CSARDSKGGYEQYF. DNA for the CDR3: TGCAGTGCTAGAGATAGTAAGGGGGGCTACGAGCAGTACTTC.

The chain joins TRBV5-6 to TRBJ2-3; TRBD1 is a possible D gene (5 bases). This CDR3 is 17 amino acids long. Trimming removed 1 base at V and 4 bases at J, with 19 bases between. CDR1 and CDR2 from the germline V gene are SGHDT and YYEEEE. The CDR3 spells CASSLSEWTSPPDTQYF. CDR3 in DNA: TGTGCCAGCAGCTTGAGTGAATGGACATCTCCCCCAGATACGCAGTATTTT.

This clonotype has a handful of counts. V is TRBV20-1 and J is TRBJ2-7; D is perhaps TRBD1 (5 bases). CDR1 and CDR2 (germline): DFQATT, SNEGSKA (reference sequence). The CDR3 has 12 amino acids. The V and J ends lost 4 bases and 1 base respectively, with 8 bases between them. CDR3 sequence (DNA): TGCAGTGCTAACAGGCCATCCTACGAGCAGTACTTC. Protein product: CSANRPSYEQYF.

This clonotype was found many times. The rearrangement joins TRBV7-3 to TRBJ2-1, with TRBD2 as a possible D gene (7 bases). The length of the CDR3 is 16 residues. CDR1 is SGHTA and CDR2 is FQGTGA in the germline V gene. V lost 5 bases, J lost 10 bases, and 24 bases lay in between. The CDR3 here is CASSPTSAMEGGEQFF. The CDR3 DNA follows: TGTGCCAGCAGCCCCACTAGCGCGATGGAGGGGGGGGAGCAGTTCTTC.

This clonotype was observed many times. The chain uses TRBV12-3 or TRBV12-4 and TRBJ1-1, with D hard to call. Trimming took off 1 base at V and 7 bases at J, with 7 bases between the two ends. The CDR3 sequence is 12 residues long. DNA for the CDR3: TGTGCCAGCAGTTTAGTGCCGCATGAAGCTTTCTTT. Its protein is CASSLVPHEAFF.

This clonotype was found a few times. CDR3 nucleotides: TGTGCCAGCAATAAGGAAGTGGGGTTTCAGAGCAATCAGCCCCAGCATTTT. Residues: CASNKEVGFQSNQPQHF. The V call is TRBV2, the J call TRBJ1-5; D gene uncertain. The germline CDR1 and CDR2 sequences are SNHLY and FYNNEI. The CDR3 spans 17 residues. Trimming left V 7 bases short and J 1 base short, with 20 bases between.

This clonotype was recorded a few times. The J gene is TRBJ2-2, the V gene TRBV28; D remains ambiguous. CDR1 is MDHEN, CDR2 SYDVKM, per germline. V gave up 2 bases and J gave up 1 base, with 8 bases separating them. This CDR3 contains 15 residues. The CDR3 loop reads CASSLRARNTGELFF. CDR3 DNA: TGTGCCAGCAGTTTAAGAGCTAGGAACACCGGGGAGCTGTTTTTT.

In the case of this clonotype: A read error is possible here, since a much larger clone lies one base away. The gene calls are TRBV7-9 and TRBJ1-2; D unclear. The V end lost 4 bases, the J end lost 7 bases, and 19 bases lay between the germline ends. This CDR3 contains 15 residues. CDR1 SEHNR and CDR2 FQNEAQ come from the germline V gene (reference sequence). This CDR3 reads CASSSDIMGALGYTF. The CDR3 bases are TGTGCCAGCAGCTCCGATATCATGGGCGCTCTTGGCTACACCTTC.

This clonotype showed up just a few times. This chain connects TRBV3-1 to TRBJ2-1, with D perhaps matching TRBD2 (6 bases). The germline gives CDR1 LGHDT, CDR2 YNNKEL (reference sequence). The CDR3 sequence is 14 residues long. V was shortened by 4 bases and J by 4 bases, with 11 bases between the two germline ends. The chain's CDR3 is CASSRLGAYNEQFF. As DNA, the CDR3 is TGTGCCAGCAGCCGACTAGGCGCTTACAATGAGCAGTTCTTC.

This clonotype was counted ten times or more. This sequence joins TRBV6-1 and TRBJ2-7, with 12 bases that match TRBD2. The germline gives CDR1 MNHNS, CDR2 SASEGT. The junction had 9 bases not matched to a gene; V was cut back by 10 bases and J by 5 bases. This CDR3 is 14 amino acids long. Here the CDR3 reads CATSRLAGVNEQYF. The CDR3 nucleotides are TGTGCCACATCGAGACTAGCGGGAGTTAACGAGCAGTACTTC.

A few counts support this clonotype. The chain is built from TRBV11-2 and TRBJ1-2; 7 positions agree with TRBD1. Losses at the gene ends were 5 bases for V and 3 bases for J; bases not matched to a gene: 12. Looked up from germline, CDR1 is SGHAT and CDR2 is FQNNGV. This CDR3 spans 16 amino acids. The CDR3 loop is CASSIGLGTDHYGYTF. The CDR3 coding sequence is TGTGCCAGCAGCATTGGCCTGGGGACAGACCACTATGGCTACACCTTC.